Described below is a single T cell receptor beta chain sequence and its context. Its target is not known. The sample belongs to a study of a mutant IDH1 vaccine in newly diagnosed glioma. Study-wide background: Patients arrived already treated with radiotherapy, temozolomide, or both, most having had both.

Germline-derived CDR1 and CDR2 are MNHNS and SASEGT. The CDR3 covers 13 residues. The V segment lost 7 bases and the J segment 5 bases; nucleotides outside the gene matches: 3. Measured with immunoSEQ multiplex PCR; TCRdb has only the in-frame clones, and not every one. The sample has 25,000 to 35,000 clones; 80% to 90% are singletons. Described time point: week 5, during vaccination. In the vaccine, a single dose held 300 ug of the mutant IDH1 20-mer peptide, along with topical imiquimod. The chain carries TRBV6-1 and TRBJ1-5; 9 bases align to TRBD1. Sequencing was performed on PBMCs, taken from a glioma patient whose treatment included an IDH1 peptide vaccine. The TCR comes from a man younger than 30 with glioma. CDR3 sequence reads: CASNTGGDQPQHF. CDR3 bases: TGTGCCAGCAATACAGGGGGCGATCAGCCCCAGCATTTT.